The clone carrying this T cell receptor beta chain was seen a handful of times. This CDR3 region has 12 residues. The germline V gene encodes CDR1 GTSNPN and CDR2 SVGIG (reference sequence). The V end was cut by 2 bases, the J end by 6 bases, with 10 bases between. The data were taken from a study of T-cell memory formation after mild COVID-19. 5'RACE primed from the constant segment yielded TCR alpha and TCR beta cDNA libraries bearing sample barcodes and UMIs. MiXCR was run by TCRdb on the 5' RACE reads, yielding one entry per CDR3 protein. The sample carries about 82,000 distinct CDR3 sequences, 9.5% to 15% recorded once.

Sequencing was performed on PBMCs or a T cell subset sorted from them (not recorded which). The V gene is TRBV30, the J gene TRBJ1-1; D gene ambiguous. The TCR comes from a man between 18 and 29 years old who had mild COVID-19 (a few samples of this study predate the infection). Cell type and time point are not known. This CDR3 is CAWSWGNAEAFF. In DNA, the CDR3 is TGTGCCTGGAGTTGGGGTAACGCTGAAGCTTTCTTT.